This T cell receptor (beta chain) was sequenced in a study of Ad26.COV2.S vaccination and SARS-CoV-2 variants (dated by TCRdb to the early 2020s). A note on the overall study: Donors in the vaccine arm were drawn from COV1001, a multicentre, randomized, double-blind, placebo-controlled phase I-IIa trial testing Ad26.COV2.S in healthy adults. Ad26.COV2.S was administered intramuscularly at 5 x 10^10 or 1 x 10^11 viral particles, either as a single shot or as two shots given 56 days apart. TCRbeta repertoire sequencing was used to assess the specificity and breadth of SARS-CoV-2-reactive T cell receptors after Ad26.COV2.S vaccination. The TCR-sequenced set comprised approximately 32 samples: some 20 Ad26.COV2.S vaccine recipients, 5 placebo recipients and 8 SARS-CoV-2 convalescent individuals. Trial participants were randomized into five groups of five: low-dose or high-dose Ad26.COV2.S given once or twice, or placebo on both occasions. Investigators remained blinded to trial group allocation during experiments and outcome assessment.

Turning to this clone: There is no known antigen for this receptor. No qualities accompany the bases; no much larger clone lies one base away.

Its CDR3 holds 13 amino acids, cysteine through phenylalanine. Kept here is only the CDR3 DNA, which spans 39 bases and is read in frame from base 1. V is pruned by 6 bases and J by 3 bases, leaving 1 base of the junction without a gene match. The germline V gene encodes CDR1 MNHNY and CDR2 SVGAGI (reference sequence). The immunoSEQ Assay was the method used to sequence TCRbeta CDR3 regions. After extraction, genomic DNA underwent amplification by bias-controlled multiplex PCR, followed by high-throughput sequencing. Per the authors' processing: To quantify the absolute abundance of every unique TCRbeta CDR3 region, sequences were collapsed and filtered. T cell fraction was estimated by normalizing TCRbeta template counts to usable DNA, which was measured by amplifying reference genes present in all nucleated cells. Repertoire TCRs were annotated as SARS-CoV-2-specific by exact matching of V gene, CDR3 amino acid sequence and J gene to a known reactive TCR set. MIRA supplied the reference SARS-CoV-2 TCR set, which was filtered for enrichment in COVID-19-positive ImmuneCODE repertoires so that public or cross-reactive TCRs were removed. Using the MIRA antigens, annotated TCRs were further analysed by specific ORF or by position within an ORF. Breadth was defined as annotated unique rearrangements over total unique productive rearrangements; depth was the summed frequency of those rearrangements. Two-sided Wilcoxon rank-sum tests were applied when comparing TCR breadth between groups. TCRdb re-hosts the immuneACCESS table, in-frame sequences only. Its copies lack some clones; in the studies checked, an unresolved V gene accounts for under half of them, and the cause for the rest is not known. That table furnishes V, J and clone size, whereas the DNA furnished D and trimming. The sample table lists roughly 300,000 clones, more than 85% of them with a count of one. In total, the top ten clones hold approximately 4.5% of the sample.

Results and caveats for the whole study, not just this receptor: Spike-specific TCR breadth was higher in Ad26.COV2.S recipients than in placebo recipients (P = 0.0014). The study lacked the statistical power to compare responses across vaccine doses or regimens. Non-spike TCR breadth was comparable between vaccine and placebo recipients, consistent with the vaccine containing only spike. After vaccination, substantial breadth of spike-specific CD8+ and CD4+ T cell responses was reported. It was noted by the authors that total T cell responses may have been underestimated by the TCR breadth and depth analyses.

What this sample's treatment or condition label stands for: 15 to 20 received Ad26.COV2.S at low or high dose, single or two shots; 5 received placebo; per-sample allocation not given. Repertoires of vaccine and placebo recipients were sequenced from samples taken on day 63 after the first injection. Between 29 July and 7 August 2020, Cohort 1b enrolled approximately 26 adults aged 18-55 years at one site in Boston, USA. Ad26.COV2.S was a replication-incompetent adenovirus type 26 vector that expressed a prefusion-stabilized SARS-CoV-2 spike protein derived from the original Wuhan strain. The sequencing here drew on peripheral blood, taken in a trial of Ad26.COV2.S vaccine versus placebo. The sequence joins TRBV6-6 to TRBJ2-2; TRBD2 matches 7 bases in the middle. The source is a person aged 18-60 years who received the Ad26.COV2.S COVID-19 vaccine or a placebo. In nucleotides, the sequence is TGTGCCAGCAGGGGAGGGGACACCGGGGAGCTGTTTTTT. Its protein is CASRGGDTGELFF.